Given below is one T cell receptor (beta chain) in context. These data originate in a study of tumor-infiltrating lymphocytes in oesophageal squamous cell carcinoma. This CDR3 is 15 amino acids long. MiXCR, run by TCRdb on the PCR reads, gives a single entry per CDR3 protein. The profile covers approximately 9,600 distinct CDR3 sequences, with 58% appearing a single time and about 40% taken by the ten largest. The chain carries TRBV12-3 or TRBV12-4 and TRBJ2-3, with 12 bases matching TRBD1. The last part of the DNA fits TRBJ1-1 better; the J call may be wrong. The sample comprised esophageal tumor tissue. This TCR was recovered from a female donor with esophageal squamous cell carcinoma. The CDR3 bases are TGTGCCAGCAGTCCTGCCGGGACAGGGGGCTTTGAAGCTTTCTTT. Protein sequence: CASSPAGTGGFEAFF.